The present T cell receptor (beta chain) was sequenced within a study of patients and donors after allogeneic stem cell transplantation. TCRdb processed the RT-PCR reads anew with MiXCR; each CDR3 protein has one entry. Of fewer than 500,000 distinct CDR3 sequences in the sample, around 15% are singletons; the top ten hold over 6%. The CDR3 loop spans 18 amino acids. The J segment lost 4 bases and the V segment lost 5 bases, leaving 15 bases of the junction unmatched. Germline-derived CDR1 and CDR2 are SGHVS and FQNEAQ. The clonotype originates from a human donor who was either an allogeneic HSCT recipient or a stem cell or donor lymphocyte infusion donor (not recorded which). It is not recorded whose cells these are; they may come from a transplant donor. The sample comprised blood, either unsorted or a sorted T cell fraction (not recorded which). The chain couples TRBV7-8 to TRBJ2-2; 8 nucleotides agree with TRBD2. CDR3 residues: CASSLKHSGGISTGELFF. CDR3 DNA: TGTGCCAGCAGCCTGAAACACAGCGGGGGAATAAGCACCGGGGAGCTGTTTTTT.